This is a list of T cell receptor beta chains from one sample in a study of type 1 regulatory T cells. Which antigens these TCRs recognize remains unknown. TCRdb reanalysed the reads using MiXCR and keeps one entry per CDR3 protein. Here the sample spans roughly 68,000 distinct CDR3 sequences, 63% being singletons. Sequencing was performed on cultured T cells, either the whole culture or a sorted T cell fraction (not recorded which). The receptor source for this set is a human donor in good health. CDR3s leave out the opening cysteine and the closing phenylalanine or tryptophan.

>TRBV12-3/TRBV12-4|TRBJ2-1
ASRPGLARSYNEQF
>TRBV24-1|TRBJ2-3
ATSEGTRTSTDTQY
>TRBV18|TRBJ2-7
ASSPLGVGEQY
>TRBV3-1|TRBJ2-1
ASSRGLDNEQF
>TRBV7-9|TRBJ2-3
ASSNTDTQY
>TRBV3-1|TRBJ2-2
ASSQDPRAGELF
>TRBV5-1|TRBJ2-5
ASSLAEGETQY
>TRBV20-1|TRBJ1-6
SARVVQGNNSPLH
>TRBV20-1|TRBJ1-5
SAIEGYQPQH
>TRBV27|TRBJ2-3
AFLAPASTDTQY
>TRBV10-2|TRBJ2-3
ASSALGTDTQY
>TRBV15|TRBJ2-2
ATSRDRTGQL
>TRBV7-2|TRBJ2-3
ASSRSLIQGSTDTQY
>TRBV6-2/TRBV6-3|TRBJ2-5
ASSYPVGGEATQY
>TRBV5-8|TRBJ2-5
ASSSYMQETQY
>TRBV11-2|TRBJ1-4
ASSPTGPREEKLF
>TRBV7-9|TRBJ1-2
ASSPSGFNYGYT
>TRBV10-2|TRBJ2-2
ASQDGLVTGELF
>TRBV5-1|TRBJ2-2
ASSLAGSGANTGELF
>TRBV11-2|TRBJ2-3
ASSLNPTADTQY
>TRBV7-2|TRBJ2-3
ASSFLRTGATDTQY
>TRBV30|TRBJ2-5
AWNREYQETQY
>TRBV7-3|TRBJ2-5
ASSFRGQPQETQY
>TRBV5-1|TRBJ2-3
ASSTDTTDTQY
>TRBV7-9|TRBJ2-7
ASSLIEYEQY
>TRBV27|TRBJ2-7
ASRGTSGTYEQY
>TRBV7-2|TRBJ1-5
ASSLVGAGNQPQH
>TRBV29-1|TRBJ2-4
SAGGGAPGLAENIQY
>TRBV12-3/TRBV12-4|TRBJ2-5
VSRYSGQETQY
>TRBV29-1|TRBJ2-7
SVEGQGYEQY
>TRBV21-1|TRBJ1-6
ARDRENKLPNSPLH
>TRBV19|TRBJ2-3
ASSPLAVSTDTQY
>TRBV7-8|TRBJ2-1
ASSGLDSYNEQF
>TRBV20-1|TRBJ2-7
SARVIGDPYEQY
>TRBV4-2|TRBJ2-7
AGSQDTGAASPYEQY
>TRBV9|TRBJ2-2
ASSVTSGSSTGELF
>TRBV20-1|TRBJ2-5
SASFLSAETQY
>TRBV7-9|TRBJ2-5
ASSLEGGTQY
>TRBV6-2/TRBV6-3|TRBJ2-7
ASSSWTSGNYEQY
>TRBV6-2/TRBV6-3|TRBJ1-5
ASSYGRRRAPREPQH
>TRBV7-9|TRBJ2-1
ASTTRASETNEQF
>TRBV20-1|TRBJ2-7
SASFSVAMTEQY
>TRBV5-1|TRBJ2-3
ASSLAGQPTDTQY
>TRBV2|TRBJ2-7
ASSLALQDEQY
>TRBV6-5|TRBJ2-7
ASRSSASYEQY
>TRBV5-1|TRBJ2-1
ASSLMSSINEQF
>TRBV7-2|TRBJ2-7
ASSHTSGAYEQY
>TRBV20-1|TRBJ1-5
SARGTQTGQPQH
>TRBV7-9|TRBJ2-2
ASSLGIETGELF
>TRBV7-9|TRBJ1-2
ASSEDRVYGYT
>TRBV9|TRBJ2-1
ASSVASAGGGAYNEQF
>TRBV20-1|TRBJ2-7
SARGTSGRFEQY
>TRBV3-1|TRBJ2-1
ASSLPDGGPLNEQF
>TRBV7-2|TRBJ2-7
ASREKLAGVYEQY
>TRBV18|TRBJ2-1
ASSPRDQYNEQF
>TRBV20-1|TRBJ2-2
SARDRGLINTGELF
>TRBV4-3|TRBJ2-2
ASSLRAGAGTGELF
>TRBV13|TRBJ1-2
ASSSTGFGSTNYGYT